This T cell receptor (beta chain) was sequenced in a study of early T cells in non-severe SARS-CoV-2 infection. TCRdb used MiXCR to reprocess the 5' RACE reads, holding one entry per CDR3 protein. This sample carries tens of thousands of distinct CDR3 sequences, 9.5% to 15% of them seen once, and the ten largest clones take 2.5% to 3%. The junction had 5 bases not matched to a gene; V was cut back by 10 bases and J by 1 base. CDR3 size: 14 residues. Germline-derived CDR1 and CDR2 are KGHDR and SFDVKD. Sequences were derived from whole blood, sampled at baseline. The TCR was taken from an adult who was a healthcare worker with PCR-confirmed SARS-CoV-2 infection or an uninfected control (not recorded which). This chain links TRBV24-1 with TRBJ2-3; 9 bases fit TRBD1. CDR3 protein: CATGQGPRTDTQYF. The CDR3 DNA reads as TGTGCCACTGGACAGGGGCCACGCACAGATACGCAGTATTTT.